A selection of T cell receptor beta chains follows, all from one sample in a study of T cells and Merkel cell carcinoma outcomes. Some clones are missing from TCRdb's copy, which holds only in-frame ones; the method was immunoSEQ multiplex PCR. The repertoire holds several thousand clones, about nine tenths seen once, with about 3% in the top ten. The sequencing input was tumor tissue from Merkel cell carcinoma. The source of these receptors is a human donor with Merkel cell carcinoma. Each CDR3 is given with its conserved first and last residue. The D gene is left open where the match is weak. Only part of the rows carry a size: once, few, many, or a class if the clone is expanded.

TRBJ1-5,.,TRBV30,.,CAWSPPGFQSQHF,TGTGCCTGGAGTCCCCCTGGGTTTCAGTCCCAGCATTTT
TRBJ2-1,.,TRBV11-2,few,CASIHGTWNEQFF,TGTGCCAGCATCCACGGAACGTGGAATGAGCAGTTCTTC
TRBJ1-6,.,TRBV30,.,CAWKVTDLYNSPLHF,TGTGCCTGGAAAGTGACGGATTTATATAATTCACCCCTCCACTTT
TRBJ1-1,.,TRBV4-2,.,CASSPSDRTVWTEAFF,TGTGCCAGCAGCCCCTCCGACAGAACGGTATGGACTGAAGCTTTCTTT
TRBJ1-6,.,TRBV7-9,.,CASSLGREGESPLHF,TGTGCCAGCAGCTTAGGGAGGGAGGGGGAATCACCCCTCCACTTT
TRBJ1-2,.,TRBV10-2,.,CASSDQGQLYGYTF,TGCGCCAGCAGTGACCAAGGGCAGCTCTATGGCTACACCTTC
TRBJ1-1,.,TRBV29-1,.,CSVVAGYGPEAFF,TGCAGCGTTGTTGCCGGGTACGGGCCTGAAGCTTTCTTT
TRBJ2-3,.,TRBV29-1,.,CSVGKGGQNTDTQYF,TGCAGCGTTGGGAAGGGGGGACAAAACACAGATACGCAGTATTTT
TRBJ2-7,.,TRBV15,.,CATSRDRGGTSYEQYF,TGTGCCACCAGCAGAGATAGGGGCGGAACCTCCTACGAGCAGTACTTC
TRBJ2-3,.,TRBV7-3,.,CASSSYSTDTQYF,TGTGCCAGCAGCTCATATAGCACAGATACGCAGTATTTT
TRBJ1-2,.,TRBV19,.,CASSIGLGVLHGYTF,TGTGCCAGTAGTATCGGTCTCGGGGTTTTGCATGGCTACACCTTC
TRBJ2-2,TRBD1,TRBV9,.,CASSANRGRTGELFF,TGTGCCAGCAGCGCGAACAGGGGGCGAACCGGGGAGCTGTTTTTT
TRBJ2-7,TRBD1,TRBV2,.,CASSGDSSYEQYF,TGTGCCAGCAGCGGGGACAGTTCCTACGAGCAGTACTTC
TRBJ2-3,.,TRBV13,.,CASSLGGNTDTQYF,TGTGCCAGCAGCTTAGGCGGGAACACAGATACGCAGTATTTT
TRBJ2-3,TRBD2,TRBV2,.,CASSDPGTSGVEGDTQYF,TGTGCCAGCAGTGACCCCGGGACTAGCGGGGTGGAGGGAGATACGCAGTATTTT
TRBJ1-2,TRBD1,TRBV19,once,CASRPTRPGQGRIHGYTF,TGTGCCAGTAGGCCCACCCGACCGGGACAGGGTAGAATCCATGGCTACACCTTC
TRBJ2-3,.,TRBV7-9,.,CASSAGTDTQYF,TGTGCCAGCAGCGCCGGAACAGATACGCAGTATTTT
TRBJ1-5,.,TRBV30,.,CAWSVRGAQPQHF,TGTGCCTGGAGTGTACGGGGAGCCCAGCCCCAGCATTTT
TRBJ2-7,.,TRBV9,.,CASSPGGTGMYEQYF,TGTGCCAGCAGCCCGGGGGGGACAGGGATGTACGAGCAGTACTTC
TRBJ1-5,TRBD1,TRBV5-6,.,CASSFSGQGRDQPQHF,TGTGCCAGCAGCTTCAGTGGACAGGGGCGGGATCAGCCCCAGCATTTT
TRBJ1-2,.,TRBV5-6,.,CASRSTGRDGYTF,TGTGCCAGCAGGTCCACAGGGAGGGATGGCTACACCTTC
TRBJ1-5,.,TRBV19,.,CASSPGGYSSNQPQHF,TGTGCCAGTAGTCCCGGAGGATACTCGAGCAATCAGCCCCAGCATTTT
TRBJ1-5,TRBD1,TRBV2,.,CAGLVDRDSGQPQHF,TGTGCCGGTTTGGTGGACAGGGATTCCGGGCAGCCCCAGCATTTT
TRBJ2-3,.,TRBV10-3,.,CAINPGITDTQYF,TGTGCCATCAATCCCGGGATCACAGATACGCAGTATTTT
TRBJ2-2,TRBD2,TRBV13,once,CASSSTRTTLAGGHTGELFF,TGTGCCAGCAGCTCCACCCGGACCACACTAGCGGGGGGGCACACCGGGGAGCTGTTTTTT
TRBJ2-7,.,TRBV30,.,CAWSNAPGQYF,TGTGCCTGGAGTAACGCCCCCGGGCAGTACTTC
TRBJ2-1,.,TRBV18,.,CASSPASWEEQFF,TGTGCCAGCTCACCCGCCTCTTGGGAAGAGCAGTTCTTC
TRBJ2-7,.,TRBV7-6,.,CASSLDSGEQYF,TGTGCCAGCAGCTTAGATTCAGGGGAGCAGTACTTC
TRBJ1-3,.,TRBV30,.,CAWSGAHSGNTIYF,TGTGCCTGGTCAGGGGCCCACTCTGGAAACACCATATATTTT
TRBJ2-7,.,TRBV19,.,CASSGRSSSEQYF,TGTGCCAGTAGTGGACGTAGCTCTTCCGAGCAGTACTTC
TRBJ2-2,.,TRBV19,few,CASSMSAANTGELFF,TGTGCCAGTAGTATGTCAGCAGCGAACACCGGGGAGCTGTTTTTT
TRBJ1-2,.,TRBV7-2,.,CASTRFSDYGYTF,TGTGCCAGCACCCGATTTTCCGACTATGGCTACACCTTC
TRBJ2-5,TRBD2,TRBV6-6,few,CASGGVPPVETQYF,TGTGCCAGCGGGGGGGTACCGCCGGTAGAGACCCAGTACTTC
TRBJ2-3,TRBD2,TRBV6-9,.,CASKPLAGGLLLSSTDTQYF,TGTGCCAGCAAACCCCTAGCGGGGGGGCTCCTTCTTTCTAGCACAGATACGCAGTATTTT
TRBJ2-5,.,TRBV5-1,.,CASSLESEETQYF,TGCGCCAGCAGCTTGGAGTCCGAAGAGACCCAGTACTTC
TRBJ1-2,TRBD1,TRBV30,.,CAWNAGQANYGYTF,TGTGCCTGGAATGCGGGACAGGCAAACTATGGCTACACCTTC
TRBJ2-7,.,TRBV30,.,CAWSVQGISYEQYF,TGTGCCTGGAGTGTCCAGGGGATCTCCTACGAGCAGTACTTC
TRBJ1-1,.,TRBV2,.,CASSSVNTEAFF,TGTGCCAGCAGCTCAGTGAACACTGAAGCTTTCTTT
TRBJ2-5,TRBD2,TRBV19,.,CASSGVAGVGTQYF,TGTGCCAGTAGCGGGGTAGCGGGGGTGGGGACCCAGTACTTC
TRBJ1-2,TRBD1,TRBV30,few,CAWIPAWDSRGYTF,TGTGCCTGGATCCCGGCATGGGACAGTCGAGGCTACACCTTC
TRBJ1-3,.,TRBV6-5,.,CASSYSLRTTGNTIYF,TGTGCCAGCAGTTACTCGTTGAGGACAACTGGAAACACCATATATTTT
TRBJ1-1,.,TRBV7-8,.,CASSLVIPGTEAFF,TGTGCCAGCAGCTTAGTTATCCCAGGGACTGAAGCTTTCTTT
TRBJ1-1,.,TRBV6-5,.,CASSLLTSEAFF,TGTGCCAGCAGTCTTCTTACATCTGAAGCTTTCTTT
TRBJ2-1,TRBD2,TRBV9,once,CASSMTGTTDYNEQFF,TGTGCCAGCAGCATGACCGGGACTACCGATTACAATGAGCAGTTCTTC
TRBJ1-1,.,TRBV18,.,CASSPTNGGPEAFF,TGTGCCAGCTCACCAACCAACGGGGGACCTGAAGCTTTCTTT
TRBJ1-1,.,TRBV18,.,CASSPGGSMNTEAFF,TGTGCCAGCTCACCCGGGGGGTCCATGAACACTGAAGCTTTCTTT
TRBJ1-2,.,TRBV7-2,.,CASSPGRTEVYGYTF,TGTGCCAGCAGCCCGGGGCGAACGGAGGTCTATGGCTACACCTTC
TRBJ1-1,.,TRBV19,.,CASSIPGLGAEAFF,TGTGCCAGTAGTATCCCTGGGCTGGGGGCTGAAGCTTTCTTT
TRBJ2-5,TRBD1,TRBV6-1,.,CASSEGQGLKTQYF,TGTGCCAGCAGTGAGGGACAGGGATTGAAGACCCAGTACTTC
TRBJ1-6,.,TRBV10-3,.,CAISEEGSSYNSPLHF,TGTGCCATCAGTGAAGAGGGCTCCTCCTATAATTCACCCCTCCACTTT
TRBJ2-4,TRBD1,TRBV7-6,.,CASTPGTGVLSGKNIQYF,TGTGCCAGCACCCCGGGGACAGGGGTTCTTTCTGGCAAAAACATTCAGTACTTC
TRBJ1-2,.,TRBV7-2,few,CASSPQGLDDGYTF,TGTGCCAGCAGCCCCCAGGGGCTGGACGATGGCTACACCTTC
TRBJ1-1,.,TRBV5-4,.,CASSGDTSNTEAFF,TGTGCCAGCAGCGGGGACACCTCAAACACTGAAGCTTTCTTT
TRBJ2-2,TRBD1,TRBV11-1,.,CASSRGTGGGELFF,TGTGCCAGCAGCAGGGGGACAGGAGGCGGGGAGCTGTTTTTT
TRBJ2-5,TRBD2,TRBV5-4,.,CASSSESGGAETQYF,TGTGCCAGCAGCTCGGAAAGCGGGGGGGCCGAGACCCAGTACTTC
TRBJ2-1,TRBD1,TRBV5-1,.,CASSGRDRGSDEQFF,TGCGCCAGCAGCGGCCGGGACAGGGGCTCCGATGAGCAGTTCTTC
TRBJ1-2,TRBD1,TRBV7-2,.,CASSHAVTGAYGYTF,TGTGCCAGCAGCCACGCCGTGACAGGGGCCTATGGCTACACCTTC
TRBJ2-1,.,TRBV29-1,.,CSVDGLAKYFLYNEQFF,TGCAGCGTTGATGGTCTAGCGAAGTATTTCCTCTACAATGAGCAGTTCTTC
TRBJ1-1,.,TRBV5-1,.,CASSTEGSTEVFF,TGCGCCAGCAGTACCGAAGGCTCAACTGAAGTTTTCTTT
TRBJ1-2,.,TRBV19,.,CASSPSPYGYTF,TGTGCCAGTAGCCCGTCGCCTTATGGCTACACCTTC